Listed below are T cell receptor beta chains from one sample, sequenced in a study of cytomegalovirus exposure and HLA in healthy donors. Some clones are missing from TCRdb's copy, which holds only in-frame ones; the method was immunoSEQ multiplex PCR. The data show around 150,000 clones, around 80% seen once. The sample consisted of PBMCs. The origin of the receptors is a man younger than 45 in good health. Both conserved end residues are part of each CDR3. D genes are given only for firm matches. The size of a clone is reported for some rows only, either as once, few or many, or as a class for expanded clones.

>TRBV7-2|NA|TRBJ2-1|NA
TGTGCCAGCAGCTTGGGGGGGGGCCTAGGTATGTTCTTC
CASSLGGGLGMFF
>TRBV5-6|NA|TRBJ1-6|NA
TGTGCCAGCAGCTTGGTTACAGGGAGTAATTCACCCCTCCACTTT
CASSLVTGSNSPLHF
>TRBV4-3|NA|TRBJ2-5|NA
TGCGCCAGCAGCCAAGGGAGCCAACGGACCCAGTACTTC
CASSQGSQRTQYF
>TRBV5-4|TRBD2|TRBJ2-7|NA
TGTGCCAGTTCGCGACTAGCGGGAGGGAACGAGCAGTACTTC
CASSRLAGGNEQYF
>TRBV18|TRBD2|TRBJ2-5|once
TGTGCCAGCTCACTCGGCGGGAGCCGCCAAGAGACCCAGTACTTC
CASSLGGSRQETQYF
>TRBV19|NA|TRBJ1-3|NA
TGTGCCAGTAGGACGGACTCAGACTCTGGAAACACCATATATTTT
CASRTDSDSGNTIYF
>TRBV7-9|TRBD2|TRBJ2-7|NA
TGTTCCAGCAGCCCCGGCGGGGGTATCTACGAGCAGTACTTC
CSSSPGGGIYEQYF
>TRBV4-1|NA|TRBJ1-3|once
TGCGCCAGCAGCCAAGATGTGACAACTGGAAACACCATATATTTT
CASSQDVTTGNTIYF
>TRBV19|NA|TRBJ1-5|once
TGTGCCAGTAGTCCTCGGACACCTCGAGGAGGCAATCAGCCCCAGCATTTT
CASSPRTPRGGNQPQHF
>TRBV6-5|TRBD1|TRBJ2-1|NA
TGTGCCAGCAGTTACCGGGACAGCTCCTACAATGAGCAGTTCTTC
CASSYRDSSYNEQFF
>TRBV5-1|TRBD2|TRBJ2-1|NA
TGCGCCAGCAGCTTGGCCGGGACTAGCGGGAGGTCGGGCAATGAGCAGTTCTTC
CASSLAGTSGRSGNEQFF
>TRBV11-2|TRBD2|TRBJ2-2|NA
TGTGCCAGCAGCTTGGGGACTAGCGGAGCCGGGGAGCTGTTTTTT
CASSLGTSGAGELFF
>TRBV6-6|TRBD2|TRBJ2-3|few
TGTGCCAGCAGTTCCGACGGGAGGGCCTCAGATACGCAGTATTTT
CASSSDGRASDTQYF
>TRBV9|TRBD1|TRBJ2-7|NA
TGTGCCAGTACCCCCGGGGACAGTGCTGACGAGCAGTACTTC
CASTPGDSADEQYF
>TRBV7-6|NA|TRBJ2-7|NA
TGTGCCAGCAGCCTTACGGGGGACGAGCAGTACTTC
CASSLTGDEQYF
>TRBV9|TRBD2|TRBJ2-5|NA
TGTGCCAGCAGCGAGGGACTAGGGGGGGAGACCCAGTACTTC
CASSEGLGGETQYF
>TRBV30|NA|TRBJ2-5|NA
TGTGCCTGGAGTGTACGTGTGAGGGAGACCCAGTACTTC
CAWSVRVRETQYF
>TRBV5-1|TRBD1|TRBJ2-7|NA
TGCGCCAGCAGCCAAAAACGGACAGGGCCCTACGAGCAGTACTTC
CASSQKRTGPYEQYF
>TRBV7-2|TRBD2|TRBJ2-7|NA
TGTGCCAGCAGCCCCCAAGCGGGAGACGACGAGCAGTACTTC
CASSPQAGDDEQYF